Sequencing of this T cell receptor (beta chain) was carried out in a study of Graves' ophthalmopathy and Graves' hyperthyroidism. Amplified TCR beta CDR3 regions were obtained using RNA transcripts as template. In the first round, RT-PCR was carried out with HTBI primers, and a multiplex PCR formed the second round. TCRdb reprocessed the multiplex PCR reads via MiXCR and lists one record per CDR3 protein. Of about 1.1 million distinct CDR3 sequences in the sample, about 40% were seen once. This CDR3 is built from 14 residues. Germline lookup yields CDR1 LNHDA and CDR2 SQIVND (reference sequence). Deletions cut 3 bases from V and 4 bases from J, with 13 bases between.

J is TRBJ2-7 and V is TRBV19, with D unresolved. Material: peripheral blood or thyroid tissue (not recorded which). The TCR originated in an adult man with Graves' hyperthyroidism. This chain's CDR3 is CASSMRPQGYEQYF. DNA for the CDR3: TGTGCCAGTAGTATGCGTCCCCAAGGGTACGAGCAGTACTTC.